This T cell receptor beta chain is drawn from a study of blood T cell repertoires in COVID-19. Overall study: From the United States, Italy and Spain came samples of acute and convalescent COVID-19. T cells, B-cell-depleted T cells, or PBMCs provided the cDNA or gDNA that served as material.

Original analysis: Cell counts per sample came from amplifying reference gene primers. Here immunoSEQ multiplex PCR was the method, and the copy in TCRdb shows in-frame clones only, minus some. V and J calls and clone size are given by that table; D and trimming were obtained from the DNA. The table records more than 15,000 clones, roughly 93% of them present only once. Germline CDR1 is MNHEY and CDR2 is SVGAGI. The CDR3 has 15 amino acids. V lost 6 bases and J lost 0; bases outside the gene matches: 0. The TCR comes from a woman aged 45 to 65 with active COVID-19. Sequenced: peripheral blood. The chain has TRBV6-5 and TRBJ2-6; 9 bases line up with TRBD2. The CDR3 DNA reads TGTGCCAGCAGGACTAGCGGCTCTGGGGCCAACGTCCTGACTTTC. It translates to CASRTSGSGANVLTF.